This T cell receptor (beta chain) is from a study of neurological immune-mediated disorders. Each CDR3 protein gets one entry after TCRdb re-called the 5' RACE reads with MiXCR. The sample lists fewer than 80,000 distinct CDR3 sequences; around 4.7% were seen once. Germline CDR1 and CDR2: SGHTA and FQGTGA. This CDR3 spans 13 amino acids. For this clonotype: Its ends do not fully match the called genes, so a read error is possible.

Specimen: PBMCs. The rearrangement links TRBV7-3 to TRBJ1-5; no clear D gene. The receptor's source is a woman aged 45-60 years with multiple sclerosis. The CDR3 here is CASSSQKNQPQNF. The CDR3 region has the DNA TGTGCCAGCAGCTCTCAGAAAAATCAGCCCCAGAATTTT.